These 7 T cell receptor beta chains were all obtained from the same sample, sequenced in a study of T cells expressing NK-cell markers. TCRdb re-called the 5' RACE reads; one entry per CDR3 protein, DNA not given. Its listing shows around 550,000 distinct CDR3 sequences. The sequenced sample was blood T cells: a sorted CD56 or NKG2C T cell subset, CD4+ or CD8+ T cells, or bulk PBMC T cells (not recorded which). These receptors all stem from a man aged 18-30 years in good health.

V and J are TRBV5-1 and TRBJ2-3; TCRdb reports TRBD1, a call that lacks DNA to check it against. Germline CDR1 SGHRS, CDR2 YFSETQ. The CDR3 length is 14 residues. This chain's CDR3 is CASQKTGESDTQYF.

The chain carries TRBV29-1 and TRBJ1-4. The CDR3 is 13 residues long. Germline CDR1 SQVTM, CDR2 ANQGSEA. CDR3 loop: CSVATAGDEKLFF.

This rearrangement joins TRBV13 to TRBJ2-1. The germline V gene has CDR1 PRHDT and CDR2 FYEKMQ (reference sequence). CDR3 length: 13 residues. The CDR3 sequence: CASSLHRGNEQFF.

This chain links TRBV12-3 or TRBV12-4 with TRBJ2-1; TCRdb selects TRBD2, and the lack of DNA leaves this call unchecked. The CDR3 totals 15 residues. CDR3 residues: CASTKRAATHNEQFF.

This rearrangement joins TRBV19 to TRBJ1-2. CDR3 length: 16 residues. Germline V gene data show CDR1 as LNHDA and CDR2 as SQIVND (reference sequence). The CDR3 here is CASNGRISRGDYGYTF.

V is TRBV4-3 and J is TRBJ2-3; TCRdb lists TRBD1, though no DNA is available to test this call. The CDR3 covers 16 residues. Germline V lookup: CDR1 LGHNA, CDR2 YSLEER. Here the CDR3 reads CASSQLTGTTTYTQYF.

CDR3 protein: CASQSAGSYEQYF. V usage is TRBV25-1 and J usage is TRBJ2-7; TCRdb's D gene call, TRBD2, goes unchecked for lack of DNA. Germline assignment: CDR1 MGHDK and CDR2 SYGVNS. This CDR3 is 13 amino acids long.